The next 2 T cell receptor beta chains were all read from a single sample in a study of T cell responses to AZD1222 COVID-19 vaccine. Repertoires were generated with immunoSEQ multiplex PCR, while TCRdb's copy carries only in-frame clones and drops some. The sample records some 100,000 clones, about 90% being singletons. The sequencing here drew on peripheral blood, taken on day 0 of AZD1222 vaccination. These receptors were obtained from an adult in good health.

This rearrangement joins TRBV29-1 to TRBJ1-1; D call uncertain. The CDR3 is 13 amino acids. CDR1 and CDR2 from the germline V gene are SQVTM and ANQGSEA. V was shortened by 7 bases and J by 1 base, with 13 bases between the two germline ends. The CDR3 nucleotides are TGCAGCGGGCACCGGGCAGGGAACACTGAAGCTTTCTTT. It translates to CSGHRAGNTEAFF.

This chain connects TRBV7-2 to TRBJ2-5; TRBD1 agrees at 7 bases. V dropped 4 bases and J dropped 5; count of bases not matched to a gene: 10. CDR3 length equals 15 residues. CDR1 and CDR2 from the germline V gene are SGHTA and FQGNSA. The CDR3 DNA reads TGTGCCAGCAGCTCTGTTGGTTCACAGGGGGAGACCCAGTACTTC. Residues: CASSSVGSQGETQYF.